Below are 5 T cell receptor beta chains sequenced from a single sample in a study of long-term antiretroviral therapy in people with HIV. Sequencing used immunoSEQ v3.0 at survey level. The data were produced by immunoSEQ multiplex PCR, yet TCRdb's version contains in-frame clones alone and is incomplete. Of about 20,000 clones detected, approximately 80% appear once; the ten largest clones hold 7% to 9.5%. The sample consisted of unsorted PBMCs, taken 1.2 years after starting antiretroviral therapy. The receptors derive from a woman aged 40-49 years with HIV.

The chain employs TRBV30 and TRBJ2-2; D not certain. Deletions cut 2 bases from V and 0 bases from J, with 4 bases between. In germline, CDR1 is GTSNPN, CDR2 SVGIG (reference sequence). The CDR3 covers 13 residues. The CDR3 DNA reads TGTGCCTGGAGTAGGGCGAACACCGGGGAGCTGTTTTTT. It codes for CAWSRANTGELFF.

This clone was detected once. The chain recombines TRBV15 with TRBJ2-5, with 9 positions matching TRBD2. J lost 4 bases, V lost 9 bases, and 12 bases had no gene match. The length of the CDR3 is 15 residues. Germline V gene data show CDR1 as LNHNV and CDR2 as YYDKDF (reference sequence). The CDR3 bases are TGTGCCACGTTAGCGGGGGACGTTAAGGTAGAGACCCAGTACTTC. It is translated as CATLAGDVKVETQYF.

The gene calls are TRBV7-9 and TRBJ1-2; TRBD1 matches at 9 bases. The CDR3 covers 15 residues. Germline V gene lookup returns CDR1 SEHNR and CDR2 FQNEAQ (reference sequence). V gave up 2 bases and J gave up 4 bases; unmatched junction bases: 5. This CDR3 reads CASSLSTGGSYGYTF. The CDR3 DNA follows: TGTGCCAGCAGCTTAAGCACAGGGGGCAGCTATGGCTACACCTTC.

This clone was recorded only once. The chain employs TRBV20-1 and TRBJ1-2, with 8 bases aligning to TRBD1. The CDR3 is 10 amino acids. The germline CDR1 and CDR2 sequences are DFQATT and SNEGSKA (reference sequence). In DNA form, the CDR3 reads TGCAGCCCAGGGGGCGATGGCTACACCTTC. Translating it yields CSPGGDGYTF.

The genes are TRBV29-1 and TRBJ2-5, with 7 bases matching TRBD1. The germline V gene encodes CDR1 SQVTM and CDR2 ANQGSEA. The CDR3 has 13 residues. V lost 6 bases to trimming and J lost 5 bases; unmatched junction nucleotides: 9. DNA for the CDR3: TGCAGCGTAGAACAGGGGCCCTCGGAGACCCAGTACTTC. Translated: CSVEQGPSETQYF.